This section outlines one T cell receptor (beta chain) sequence together with its context. Its antigen remains unidentified. The data were produced by immunoSEQ multiplex PCR, yet TCRdb's version contains in-frame clones alone and is incomplete. The repertoire has under 2.5 million clones, roughly 90% of them found once; the top ten carry 0.37%. The data derive from a study of shared clonotypes between healthy human individuals. Study-level background: CD4 naive cells filled three plates per donor, CD4 memory three, CD8 naive two and CD8 memory one. Overall study findings and caveats: Despite large depth, sorted-subset datasets appeared incompletely sequenced. Clonotypes shared by all four sorted-subset donors had higher generation probabilities than non-shared clonotypes.

This CDR3 region has 13 residues. Germline lookup yields CDR1 SGHTA and CDR2 FQGTGA. J gave up 8 bases and V 4 bases, and 4 bases lay outside the gene matches. Partitioning of CD4+ cells yielded a CD45RA+ naive subset and a CD45RA-negative memory subset. The clonotype comes from a man between 18 and 29 years old in good health. Some clones in this sample may be carry-over from other donors' samples. Sequencing used naive CD4+ T cells from PBMCs. Subset noted: CD45RA+ positively selected. The V and J genes are TRBV7-3 and TRBJ2-1, with 8 bases aligning to TRBD2. The CDR3 spells CASSWTSKDEQFF. DNA for the CDR3: TGTGCCAGCAGCTGGACTAGCAAGGATGAGCAGTTCTTC.